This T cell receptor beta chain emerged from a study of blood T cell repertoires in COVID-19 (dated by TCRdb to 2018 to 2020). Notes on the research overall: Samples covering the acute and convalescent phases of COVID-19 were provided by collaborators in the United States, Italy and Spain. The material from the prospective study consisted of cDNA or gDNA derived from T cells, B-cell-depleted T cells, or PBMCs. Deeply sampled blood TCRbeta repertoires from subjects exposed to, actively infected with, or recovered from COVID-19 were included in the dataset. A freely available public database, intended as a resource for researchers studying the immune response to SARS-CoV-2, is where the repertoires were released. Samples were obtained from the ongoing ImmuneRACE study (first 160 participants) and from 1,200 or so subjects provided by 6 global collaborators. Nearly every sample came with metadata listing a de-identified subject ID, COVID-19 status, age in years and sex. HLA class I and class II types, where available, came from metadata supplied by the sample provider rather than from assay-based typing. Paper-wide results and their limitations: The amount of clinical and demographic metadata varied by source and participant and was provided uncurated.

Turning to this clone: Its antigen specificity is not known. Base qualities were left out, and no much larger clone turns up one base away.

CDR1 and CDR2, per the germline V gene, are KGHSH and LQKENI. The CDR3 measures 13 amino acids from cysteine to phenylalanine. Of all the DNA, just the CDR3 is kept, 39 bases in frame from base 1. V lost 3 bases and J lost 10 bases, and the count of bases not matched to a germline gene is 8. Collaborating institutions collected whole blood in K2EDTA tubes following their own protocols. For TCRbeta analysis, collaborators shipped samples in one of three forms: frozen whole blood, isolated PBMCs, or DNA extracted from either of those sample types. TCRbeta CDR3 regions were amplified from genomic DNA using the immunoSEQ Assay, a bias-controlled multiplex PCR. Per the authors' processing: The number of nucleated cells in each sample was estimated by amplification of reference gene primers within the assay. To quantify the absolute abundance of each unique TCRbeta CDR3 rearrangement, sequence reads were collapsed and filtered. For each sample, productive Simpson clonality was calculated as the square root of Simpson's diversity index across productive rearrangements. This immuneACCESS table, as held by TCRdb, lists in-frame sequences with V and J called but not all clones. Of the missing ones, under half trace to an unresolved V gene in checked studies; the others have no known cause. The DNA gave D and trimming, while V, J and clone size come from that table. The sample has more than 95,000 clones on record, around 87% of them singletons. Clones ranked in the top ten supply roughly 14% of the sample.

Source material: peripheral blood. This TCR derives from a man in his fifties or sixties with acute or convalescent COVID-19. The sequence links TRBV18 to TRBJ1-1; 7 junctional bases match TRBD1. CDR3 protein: CASSPLGGASAFF. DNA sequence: TGTGCCAGCTCACCCTTAGGGGGCGCATCAGCTTTCTTT.